This T cell receptor (beta chain) was observed in a study of blood T cell repertoires in COVID-19. Clones were sequenced by immunoSEQ multiplex PCR, and TCRdb holds only the in-frame ones, with some missing. The table includes 140,000 to 150,000 clones, around 87% detected once. In germline, CDR1 is LGHDT, CDR2 YNNKEL (reference sequence). The CDR3 length is 14 residues. Deletions cut 0 bases from V and 1 base from J, with 6 bases between. The clonotype originates from a man older than 75 with acute or convalescent COVID-19. The genes are TRBV3-1 (or the pseudogene TRBV3-2) and TRBJ1-1; D is undetermined. The sequenced sample was peripheral blood. The CDR3 nucleotides read TGTGCCAGCAGCCAAGATCCCAGGAACACTGAAGCTTTCTTT. This codes for CASSQDPRNTEAFF.